This T cell receptor beta chain was found in a study of T cells after yellow fever vaccination (dated by TCRdb to about 2019). For context, the study as a whole: Libraries from fractions with low cell numbers were prepared with the SMART-Seq v4 Ultra Low Input RNA kit. To follow T-cell clones before and after both primary and booster YFV17D yellow fever vaccination, bulk TCR alpha and beta repertoires underwent longitudinal sequencing. Two healthy male donors, one aged 18 to 29 and one aged 30 to 40 years, were included in the cohort. Blood was drawn at multiple timepoints before and after primary and secondary immunization, with bulk PBMC replicates and cell subsets isolated.

The CDR3 spans 16 residues, from the cysteine through the phenylalanine. Only the CDR3 DNA is retained, 48 bases long and in frame from the first base. V is trimmed back by 3 bases and J by 4 bases, and the junction contains 6 bases that no gene match accounts for. CDR1 and CDR2 (MGHRA, YSYEKL) derive from the germline V gene. Read against the paper, the sample's treatment or condition label means: live attenuated yellow fever vaccine strain. At each blood-draw timepoint, two biological replicates of bulk PBMCs were obtained. PBMCs were isolated from peripheral blood using a standard Ficoll-Paque protocol. TriZol was used to extract RNA from bulk PBMCs, from CD4 and CD8 fractions, and from dextramer-positive and dextramer-negative fractions. Beyond this particular receptor, the publication reports: A small fraction of clonotypes showed up in both the CD4 and CD8 compartments, probably as a result of convergent recombination. Computational filtering was required because FACS-sorted repertoires could contain abundant contaminating clonotypes from the bulk population. The secondary T-cell response was weaker than the primary response but faster, peaking on day 5 instead of day 15. Only two donors were included in the study, so the extent to which the findings can be generalized is limited. Most clones expanded after primary vaccination (almost 97% of CD4 and 70% to 90% of CD8) were re-detected after the booster, suggesting that broad memory maintenance occurred.

In its sample, this clonotype was seen a few times. The clone's antigen remains unknown. No base-level quality is on record; no much larger clone is a single base apart. The instrument given in TCRdb is Illumina NovaSeq 6000. TCR cDNA was made using 5'RACE template switching, a step that added a universal primer site and unique molecular identifiers. cDNA synthesis was primed from both the TCR alpha and TCR beta constant segments. Library amplification involved two PCR steps, and the second step added sample barcodes and sequencing adapters. Libraries were sequenced on Illumina HiSeq 2500 (2x100 bp) or NovaSeq (2x150 bp). For the original study's pipeline: Demultiplexing of reads and collapsing into UMI consensus sequences were performed with MIGEC, and V(D)J alignment was carried out with MiXCR. Clonotypes responding to the vaccine were identified with edgeR on replicate PBMC samples, with the criteria of FDR below 0.01 and a log2 fold change above 5 up to day 15. Each bulk clonotype was labeled CD4 or CD8 based on which sequenced repertoire, CD4 or CD8, contained the clonotype at higher abundance. The public reads were run again by TCRdb, first through fastp at Q25 and then through MiXCR, and only productive beta chains were kept. Identical CDR3 protein sequences are pooled into one entry, listed with their most common genes and DNA. TCRdb's processing, not the authors', yielded these V and J calls. The sample data list about 340,000 distinct CDR3 sequences, and roughly 4.3% of these were observed just once. Together, the top ten hold approximately 24% of the sample.

The rearranged segments are TRBV4-1 and TRBJ2-5; 12 central bases correspond to TRBD2. This TCR was sampled from a man in his late teens or twenties who received the YFV17D yellow fever vaccine. Source: PBMCs, taken 5 days after the yellow fever booster vaccination. The encoded CDR3 is CASSHASGGARETQYF. The sequenced DNA is TGCGCCAGCAGCCACGCTAGCGGGGGGGCCCGAGAGACCCAGTACTTC.